This T cell receptor beta chain was recorded in a study of response to subunit inactivated influenza vaccine. Study outcomes and limitations: The authors suggested that every seasonal influenza vaccination recruits few new T cells.

In TCRdb, the RT-PCR reads were re-called with MiXCR into one record per CDR3 protein. The table has around 580,000 distinct CDR3 sequences, 10% to 15% seen once. V trimming: 5 bases; J trimming: 0 bases; junction bases outside the gene matches: 9. The CDR3 extends over 17 amino acids. The germline V gene encodes CDR1 MDHEN and CDR2 SYDVKM. Comments on this clonotype: Its target is unknown.

The TCR was taken from a man aged 45 to 65 who received an inactivated influenza vaccine. J is TRBJ2-7 and V is TRBV28, with 11 positions matching TRBD2. Sequenced here: PBMCs from blood, sampled on the day of vaccination. In DNA form, the CDR3 reads TGTGCCAGCAGTGGAGGACTAGCGGGCTGGAGCTCCTACGAGCAGTACTTC. It specifies CASSGGLAGWSSYEQYF.